The rows below give T cell receptor beta chains drawn from one sample of a study of cytotoxic CD8 clonotypes in ibrutinib-treated CLL. Some clones are missing from TCRdb's copy, which holds only in-frame ones; the method was immunoSEQ multiplex PCR. The data hold fewer than 400,000 clones, with around 66% observed a single time. Sequencing was performed on PBMCs, taken after 36 months of ibrutinib treatment. All receptors derive from a human donor with chronic lymphocytic leukemia. The CDR3 runs from the conserved cysteine through the conserved F or W. D genes are given only for firm matches. Size values are once, few and many counts, or a class for expanded clones, and some rows have none.

clone_size: .; v_call: TRBV7-3; j_call: TRBJ2-2; d_call: .; cdr3_nt: TGTGCCAGCAGCTTAACCGGGGAGCTGTTTTTT; cdr3_aa: CASSLTGELFF
clone_size: .; v_call: TRBV5-6; j_call: TRBJ2-7; d_call: TRBD2; cdr3_nt: TGTGCCAGCAGCCGCACTAGCGGGAAAGTTTCCGAGCAGTACTTC; cdr3_aa: CASSRTSGKVSEQYF
clone_size: .; v_call: TRBV7-2; j_call: TRBJ2-7; d_call: .; cdr3_nt: TGTGCCAGCAGCCCCCGAGGGGTTCCCTACGAGCAGTACTTC; cdr3_aa: CASSPRGVPYEQYF
clone_size: .; v_call: TRBV7-9; j_call: TRBJ1-2; d_call: TRBD1; cdr3_nt: TGTGCCAGCAGCTTAGACCTTGGGACAGATTCTAACTATGGCTACACCTTC; cdr3_aa: CASSLDLGTDSNYGYTF
clone_size: .; v_call: TRBV5-1; j_call: TRBJ2-3; d_call: .; cdr3_nt: TGCGCCAGCAGCCCCCGCGGCACTAGCACAGATACGCAGTATTTT; cdr3_aa: CASSPRGTSTDTQYF
clone_size: .; v_call: TRBV29-1; j_call: TRBJ2-1; d_call: .; cdr3_nt: TGCAGCGTTGAGTCTGGGGAGCAGTTCTTC; cdr3_aa: CSVESGEQFF
clone_size: once; v_call: TRBV2; j_call: TRBJ2-1; d_call: TRBD2; cdr3_nt: TGTGCCAGCGGGGGGGGAGCCCCAGGGGAGCAGTTCTTC; cdr3_aa: CASGGGAPGEQFF
clone_size: .; v_call: TRBV5-5; j_call: TRBJ2-7; d_call: TRBD1; cdr3_nt: TGTGCCAGCAGCCCTGGGACAGGGGCACTCTACGAGCAGTACTTC; cdr3_aa: CASSPGTGALYEQYF
clone_size: few; v_call: TRBV7-6; j_call: TRBJ1-2; d_call: TRBD1; cdr3_nt: TGTGCCAGCAGCCTTCTGTCCCGGGGACAGCTGCGCTACACCTTC; cdr3_aa: CASSLLSRGQLRYTF
clone_size: .; v_call: TRBV14; j_call: TRBJ2-2; d_call: .; cdr3_nt: TGTGCCAGCAGCCGTTCTCCCGGGGAGCTGTTTTTT; cdr3_aa: CASSRSPGELFF
clone_size: .; v_call: TRBV6-5; j_call: TRBJ2-1; d_call: TRBD2; cdr3_nt: TGTGCCAGCAGACCCTTAGCGGGGGGGCTCAATGAGCAGTTCTTC; cdr3_aa: CASRPLAGGLNEQFF
clone_size: .; v_call: TRBV11-2; j_call: TRBJ2-1; d_call: TRBD2; cdr3_nt: TGTGCCAGCAGCTTAGATGAGACTAGCGGGGCCAGCTCCTACAATGAGCAGTTCTTC; cdr3_aa: CASSLDETSGASSYNEQFF
clone_size: .; v_call: TRBV4-3; j_call: TRBJ2-1; d_call: .; cdr3_nt: TGCGCCAGCAGAAGCAGGGGTGAAAATGAGCAGTTCTTC; cdr3_aa: CASRSRGENEQFF
clone_size: few; v_call: TRBV11-3; j_call: TRBJ2-2; d_call: .; cdr3_nt: TGTGCCAGCAGGATAGGAGGAATGGGGACCGGGGAGCTGTTTTTT; cdr3_aa: CASRIGGMGTGELFF
clone_size: .; v_call: TRBV6-5; j_call: TRBJ2-1; d_call: .; cdr3_nt: TGTGCCAGCAGTTACTCGAAGGCCGACAATGAGCAGTTCTTC; cdr3_aa: CASSYSKADNEQFF
clone_size: .; v_call: TRBV10-2; j_call: TRBJ2-1; d_call: .; cdr3_nt: TGCGCCAGCAGTGAGTCGAGACTCCCCGGGGGCTACAATGAGCAGTTCTTC; cdr3_aa: CASSESRLPGGYNEQFF
clone_size: .; v_call: TRBV7-2; j_call: TRBJ2-7; d_call: .; cdr3_nt: TGTGCCAGCAGCTTAGGCAGGGCTTACGAGCAGTACTTC; cdr3_aa: CASSLGRAYEQYF
clone_size: .; v_call: TRBV7-2; j_call: TRBJ2-5; d_call: .; cdr3_nt: TGTGCCAGCAGCTTAGGGTCCTACAGGGAGACCCAGTACTTC; cdr3_aa: CASSLGSYRETQYF
clone_size: .; v_call: TRBV7-2; j_call: TRBJ1-4; d_call: .; cdr3_nt: TGTGCCAGCAGCTTAGAGCTAAGGGAAAAACTGTTTTTT; cdr3_aa: CASSLELREKLFF
clone_size: few; v_call: TRBV13; j_call: TRBJ1-4; d_call: .; cdr3_nt: TGTGCCAGCAGCTTTGCACAGGGAGCTAATGAAAAACTGTTTTTT; cdr3_aa: CASSFAQGANEKLFF
clone_size: few; v_call: TRBV6-5; j_call: TRBJ2-5; d_call: .; cdr3_nt: TGTGCCAGCAGTTACTCTCGCAGGGGAGAGACCCAGTACTTC; cdr3_aa: CASSYSRRGETQYF
clone_size: .; v_call: TRBV29-1; j_call: TRBJ1-2; d_call: .; cdr3_nt: TGCAGCGTTTCGGTGCGGGGAGGCTACACCTTC; cdr3_aa: CSVSVRGGYTF
clone_size: .; v_call: TRBV18; j_call: TRBJ2-7; d_call: .; cdr3_nt: TGTGCCAGCTCACTCGGGACGGCCACCTACGAGCAGTACTTC; cdr3_aa: CASSLGTATYEQYF
clone_size: .; v_call: TRBV11-3; j_call: TRBJ2-2; d_call: .; cdr3_nt: TGTGCCAGCAGCCGAAGCAGATCAGCCGGGGAGCTGTTTTTT; cdr3_aa: CASSRSRSAGELFF
clone_size: few; v_call: TRBV28; j_call: TRBJ1-2; d_call: .; cdr3_nt: TGTGCCAGCAGTTTCTCGGGACCCTATGGCTACACCTTC; cdr3_aa: CASSFSGPYGYTF
clone_size: .; v_call: TRBV7-8; j_call: TRBJ2-5; d_call: TRBD2; cdr3_nt: TGTGCCAGCAGCTTATTACGGGGGGGATGGGAGACCCAGTACTTC; cdr3_aa: CASSLLRGGWETQYF
clone_size: once; v_call: TRBV11-3; j_call: TRBJ2-5; d_call: TRBD1; cdr3_nt: TGTGCCAGCAGCTTGGGGACAGGGCATCAAGAGACCCAGTACTTC; cdr3_aa: CASSLGTGHQETQYF
clone_size: once; v_call: TRBV29-1; j_call: TRBJ1-1; d_call: TRBD1; cdr3_nt: TGCAGCGTTGACGGTTCCAGGGGGATTTTGGACACTGAAGCTTTCTTT; cdr3_aa: CSVDGSRGILDTEAFF
clone_size: .; v_call: TRBV2; j_call: TRBJ2-7; d_call: TRBD2; cdr3_nt: TGTGCCAGCAGGGACAGCGGGAGGTCCTACGAGCAGTACTTC; cdr3_aa: CASRDSGRSYEQYF
clone_size: .; v_call: TRBV11-2; j_call: TRBJ2-3; d_call: TRBD2; cdr3_nt: TGTGCCAGCAGCTCGGGGACTAGCGGGGGAGATACGCAGTATTTT; cdr3_aa: CASSSGTSGGDTQYF
clone_size: few; v_call: TRBV27; j_call: TRBJ2-3; d_call: .; cdr3_nt: TGTGCCAGCAGTTTATCAGGGGTCCCGGGGGATACGCAGTATTTT; cdr3_aa: CASSLSGVPGDTQYF
clone_size: .; v_call: TRBV5-5; j_call: TRBJ1-1; d_call: .; cdr3_nt: TGTGCCAGCAGCCAACCGCTGCGGCAGAACACTGAAGCTTTCTTT; cdr3_aa: CASSQPLRQNTEAFF
clone_size: .; v_call: TRBV28; j_call: TRBJ2-3; d_call: TRBD2; cdr3_nt: TGTGCCAGCAGTTACACTAGCGACAGCACAGATACGCAGTATTTT; cdr3_aa: CASSYTSDSTDTQYF
clone_size: few; v_call: TRBV10-3; j_call: TRBJ2-7; d_call: .; cdr3_nt: TGTGCCATCAGCCGCCAGGGGTTCCCCTACGAGCAGTACTTC; cdr3_aa: CAISRQGFPYEQYF
clone_size: .; v_call: TRBV4-1; j_call: TRBJ2-7; d_call: TRBD2; cdr3_nt: TGCGCCAGCAGCCCCCGACCACTACTAGCGCTCGAGCAGTACTTC; cdr3_aa: CASSPRPLLALEQYF
clone_size: .; v_call: TRBV6-6; j_call: TRBJ1-6; d_call: .; cdr3_nt: TGTGCCAGCAGTTACAACCGGAGGGTTCGGAATTCACCCCTCCACTTT; cdr3_aa: CASSYNRRVRNSPLHF
clone_size: .; v_call: TRBV7-5; j_call: TRBJ2-6; d_call: .; cdr3_nt: TGTGCCAGAAGCTTAGGGGCAGGGGGGTCCTCTGGGGCCAACGTCCTGACTTTC; cdr3_aa: CARSLGAGGSSGANVLTF
clone_size: few; v_call: TRBV10-3; j_call: TRBJ2-5; d_call: TRBD2; cdr3_nt: TGTGCCAGTCGGCTAGCGGGGGGGATACAAGAGACCCAGTACTTC; cdr3_aa: CASRLAGGIQETQYF
clone_size: .; v_call: TRBV4-1; j_call: TRBJ1-6; d_call: TRBD1; cdr3_nt: TGCGCCAGCAGCCAAGAGGCAGGGGGGACACCCCTCCACTTT; cdr3_aa: CASSQEAGGTPLHF
clone_size: .; v_call: TRBV18; j_call: TRBJ2-7; d_call: TRBD1; cdr3_nt: TGTGCCAGCTCACCAACGAGACAGGGACCCTACGAGCAGTACTTC; cdr3_aa: CASSPTRQGPYEQYF
clone_size: .; v_call: TRBV29-1; j_call: TRBJ1-1; d_call: .; cdr3_nt: TGCAGCGTCGGAGGCATGAACACTGAAGCTTTCTTT; cdr3_aa: CSVGGMNTEAFF
clone_size: .; v_call: TRBV5-1; j_call: TRBJ2-3; d_call: .; cdr3_nt: TGCGCCAGCAGCTTGGGCGGCGGGACCGGCACAGATACGCAGTATTTT; cdr3_aa: CASSLGGGTGTDTQYF
clone_size: .; v_call: TRBV9; j_call: TRBJ2-3; d_call: .; cdr3_nt: TGTGCCAGCAGCGTAGACGATAGCACAGATACGCAGTATTTT; cdr3_aa: CASSVDDSTDTQYF
clone_size: .; v_call: TRBV6-4; j_call: TRBJ1-3; d_call: TRBD1; cdr3_nt: TGTGCCAGGAGGGACAGGGGATGGGCAAACACCATATATTTT; cdr3_aa: CARRDRGWANTIYF
clone_size: few; v_call: TRBV5-1; j_call: TRBJ2-2; d_call: .; cdr3_nt: TGCGCCAGCAGCCCGTTAGTGGTGTCGAACACCGGGGAGCTGTTTTTT; cdr3_aa: CASSPLVVSNTGELFF
clone_size: .; v_call: TRBV11-2; j_call: TRBJ2-7; d_call: TRBD2; cdr3_nt: TGTGCCAGCAGCCTAGCGGGACCCCTCGGCGAGCAGTACTTC; cdr3_aa: CASSLAGPLGEQYF
clone_size: few; v_call: TRBV27; j_call: TRBJ2-1; d_call: .; cdr3_nt: TGTGCCAGCAGTTTCGGCAGTTCCTACAATGAGCAGTTCTTC; cdr3_aa: CASSFGSSYNEQFF
clone_size: .; v_call: TRBV28; j_call: TRBJ1-2; d_call: .; cdr3_nt: TGTGCCAGCAGACCCGAGACAGGAGATGGCTACACCTTC; cdr3_aa: CASRPETGDGYTF
clone_size: .; v_call: TRBV13; j_call: TRBJ1-2; d_call: TRBD1; cdr3_nt: TGTGCCAGCAGCTCAACCGACGCAGACAGGGGGGATGGCTACACCTTC; cdr3_aa: CASSSTDADRGDGYTF
clone_size: .; v_call: TRBV14; j_call: TRBJ2-3; d_call: .; cdr3_nt: TGTGCCAGCGCTCCGGATCTCACAGATACGCAGTATTTT; cdr3_aa: CASAPDLTDTQYF
clone_size: .; v_call: TRBV6-1; j_call: TRBJ2-1; d_call: TRBD1; cdr3_nt: TGTGCCAGCAGTGAAGCGGGCCGGGGACAGGGGGTTGGTGAGCAGTTCTTC; cdr3_aa: CASSEAGRGQGVGEQFF
clone_size: .; v_call: TRBV29-1; j_call: TRBJ1-3; d_call: .; cdr3_nt: TGCAGCGTTGAGGCTTGGCAGGGGAGAGGAAACACCATATATTTT; cdr3_aa: CSVEAWQGRGNTIYF